One TCR beta chain is described in this entry. Its specific antigen is unknown. Base qualities were left out, and no much larger clone turns up one base away. The library was made by the immunoSEQ multiplex PCR assay. TCRdb re-hosts the immuneACCESS table, in-frame sequences only. Its copies lack some clones; in the studies checked, an unresolved V gene accounts for under half of them, and the cause for the rest is not known. The sample data list about 170,000 clones, and about 90% of these were observed just once. The biggest ten clones account for 12% of the sample. The source of the sample is a study of control samples from healthy donors and cancer patients (dated by TCRdb to about 2020). Relative to germline, V is missing 1 base and J is missing 7 bases, with 9 bases of the junction outside any gene match. From cysteine to phenylalanine, the CDR3 is 15 amino acids long. Of all the DNA, just the CDR3 is kept, 45 bases in frame from base 1. Taken from the germline V gene (reference sequence), the CDR1 and CDR2 loops are LNHDA and SQIVND.

The V and J genes are TRBV19 and TRBJ1-1, and TRBD1 matches 7 of the central bases. The sequencing sample was made of blood. The TCR was taken from a young man in good health. The encoded CDR3 is CASSIGSTGFIEAFF. The base sequence is TGTGCCAGTAGTATAGGCTCGACAGGGTTTATTGAAGCTTTCTTT.